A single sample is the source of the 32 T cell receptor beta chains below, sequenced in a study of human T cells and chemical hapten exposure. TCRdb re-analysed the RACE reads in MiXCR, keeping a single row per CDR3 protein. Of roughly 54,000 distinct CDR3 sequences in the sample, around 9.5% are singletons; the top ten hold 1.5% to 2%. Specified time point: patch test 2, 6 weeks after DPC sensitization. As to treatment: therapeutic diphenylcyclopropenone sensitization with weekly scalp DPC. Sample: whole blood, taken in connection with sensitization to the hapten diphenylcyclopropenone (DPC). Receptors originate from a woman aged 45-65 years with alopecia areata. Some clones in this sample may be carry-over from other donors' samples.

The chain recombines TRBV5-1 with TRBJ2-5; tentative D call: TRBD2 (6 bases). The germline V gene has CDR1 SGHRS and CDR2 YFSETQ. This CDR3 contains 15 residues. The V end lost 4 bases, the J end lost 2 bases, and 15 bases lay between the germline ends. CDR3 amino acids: CASSRLVAAQETQYF. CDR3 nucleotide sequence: TGCGCCAGCAGCCGGCTGGTAGCGGCACAAGAGACCCAGTACTTC.

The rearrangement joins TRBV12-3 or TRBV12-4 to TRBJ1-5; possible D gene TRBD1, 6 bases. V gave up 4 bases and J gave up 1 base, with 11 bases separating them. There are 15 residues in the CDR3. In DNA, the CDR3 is TGTGCCAGCAGTTCACAGGGAAGGAGCAATCAGCCCCAGCATTTT. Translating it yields CASSSQGRSNQPQHF.

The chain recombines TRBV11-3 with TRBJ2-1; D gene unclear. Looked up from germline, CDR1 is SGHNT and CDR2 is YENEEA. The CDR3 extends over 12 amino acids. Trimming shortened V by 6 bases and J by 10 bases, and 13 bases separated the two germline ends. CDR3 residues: CASSRSYGEQFF. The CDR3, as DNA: TGTGCCAGCAGTCGTTCCTACGGGGAGCAGTTCTTC.

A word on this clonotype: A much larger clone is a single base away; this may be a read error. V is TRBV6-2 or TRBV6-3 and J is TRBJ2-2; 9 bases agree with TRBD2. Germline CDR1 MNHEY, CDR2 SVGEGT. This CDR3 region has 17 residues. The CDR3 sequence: CASTLLAGRANTGELVF. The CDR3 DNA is TGTGCCAGCACCCTCCTAGCGGGGCGAGCGAACACCGGGGAGCTGGTTTTT.

CDR3 DNA: TGTGCCAGCAGCCCTTGGACAGTGAGCACAGATACGCAGTATTTT. As protein: CASSPWTVSTDTQYF. The chain has TRBV11-2 and TRBJ2-3; D may be TRBD1 (6 bases). This CDR3 spans 15 amino acids. Germline V lookup: CDR1 SGHAT, CDR2 FQNNGV. V lost 5 bases, J lost 0 bases, and 12 bases lay in between.

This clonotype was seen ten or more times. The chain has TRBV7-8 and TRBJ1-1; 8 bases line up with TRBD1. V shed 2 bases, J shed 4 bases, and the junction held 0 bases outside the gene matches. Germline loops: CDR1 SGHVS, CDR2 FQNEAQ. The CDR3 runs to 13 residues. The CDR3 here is CASSLTGGTEAFF. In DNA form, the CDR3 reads TGTGCCAGCAGCTTAACAGGGGGCACTGAAGCTTTCTTT.

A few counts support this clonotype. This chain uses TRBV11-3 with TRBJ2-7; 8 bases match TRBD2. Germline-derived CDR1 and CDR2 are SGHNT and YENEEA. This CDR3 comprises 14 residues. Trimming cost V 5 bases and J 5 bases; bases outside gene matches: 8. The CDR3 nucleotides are TGTGCCAGCAGCCGACCGGGACTAGTGAACGAGCAGTACTTC. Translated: CASSRPGLVNEQYF.

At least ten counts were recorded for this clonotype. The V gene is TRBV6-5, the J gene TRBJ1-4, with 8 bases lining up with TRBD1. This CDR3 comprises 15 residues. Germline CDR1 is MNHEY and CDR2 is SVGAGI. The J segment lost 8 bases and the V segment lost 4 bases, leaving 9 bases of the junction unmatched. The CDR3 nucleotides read TGTGCCAGCAGTTCCGACAGGGGAGTAGAGGAAAAACTGTTTTTT. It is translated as CASSSDRGVEEKLFF.

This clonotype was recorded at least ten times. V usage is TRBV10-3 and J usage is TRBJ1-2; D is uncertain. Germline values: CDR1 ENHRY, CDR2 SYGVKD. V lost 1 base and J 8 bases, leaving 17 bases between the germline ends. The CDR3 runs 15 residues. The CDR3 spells CAISELAASRSGYTF. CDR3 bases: TGTGCCATCAGTGAGTTGGCAGCCTCTAGGTCAGGCTACACCTTC.

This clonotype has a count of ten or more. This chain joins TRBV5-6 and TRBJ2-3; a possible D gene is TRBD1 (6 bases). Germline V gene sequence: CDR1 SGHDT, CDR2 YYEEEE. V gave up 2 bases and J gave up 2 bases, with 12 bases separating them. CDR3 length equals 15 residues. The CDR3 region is CASSLTDRFTDTQYF. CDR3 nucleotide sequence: TGTGCCAGCAGCTTAACGGACAGATTCACAGATACGCAGTATTTT.

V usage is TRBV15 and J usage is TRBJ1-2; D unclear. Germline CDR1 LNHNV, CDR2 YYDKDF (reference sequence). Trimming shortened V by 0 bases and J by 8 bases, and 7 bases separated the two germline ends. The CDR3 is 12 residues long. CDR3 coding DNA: TGTGCCACCAGCAGAGATTTGGAAGGCTACACCTTC. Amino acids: CATSRDLEGYTF.

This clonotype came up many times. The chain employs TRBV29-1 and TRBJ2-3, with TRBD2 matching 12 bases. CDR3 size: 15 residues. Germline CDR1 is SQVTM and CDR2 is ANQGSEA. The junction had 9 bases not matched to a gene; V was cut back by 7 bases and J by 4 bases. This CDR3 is CSATAASGGADTQYF. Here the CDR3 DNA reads TGCAGCGCCACTGCGGCTAGCGGGGGGGCAGATACGCAGTATTTT.

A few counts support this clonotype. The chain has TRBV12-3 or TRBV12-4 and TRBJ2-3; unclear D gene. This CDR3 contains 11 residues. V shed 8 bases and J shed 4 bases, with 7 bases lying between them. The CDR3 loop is CASSRADTQYF. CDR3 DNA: TGTGCCAGCTCCCGGGCAGATACGCAGTATTTT.

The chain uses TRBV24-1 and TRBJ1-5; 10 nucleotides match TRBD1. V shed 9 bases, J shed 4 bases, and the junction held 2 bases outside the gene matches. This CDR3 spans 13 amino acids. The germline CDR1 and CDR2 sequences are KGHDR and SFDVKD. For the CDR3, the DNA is TGTGCCACCGGACAGGGGGAGAATCAGCCCCAGCATTTT. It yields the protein CATGQGENQPQHF.

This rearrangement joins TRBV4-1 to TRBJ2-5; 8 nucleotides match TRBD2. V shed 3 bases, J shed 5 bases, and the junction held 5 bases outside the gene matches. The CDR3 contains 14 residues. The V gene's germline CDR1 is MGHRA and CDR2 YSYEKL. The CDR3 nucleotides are TGCGCCAGCAGCCATAGGACTAGCCCGGAGACCCAGTACTTC. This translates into CASSHRTSPETQYF.

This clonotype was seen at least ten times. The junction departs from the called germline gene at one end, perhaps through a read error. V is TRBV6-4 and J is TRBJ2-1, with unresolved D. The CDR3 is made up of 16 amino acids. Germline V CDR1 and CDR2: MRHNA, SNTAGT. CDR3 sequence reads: CASSNSLGSSYNEQFF. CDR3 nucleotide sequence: TGTGCCAGCAGTAACTCGCTGGGTAGCTCCTACAATGAGCAGTTCTTC.

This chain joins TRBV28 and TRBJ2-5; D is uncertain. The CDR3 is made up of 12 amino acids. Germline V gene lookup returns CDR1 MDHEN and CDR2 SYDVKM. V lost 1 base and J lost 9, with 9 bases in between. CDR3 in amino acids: CASSLSPLAQYF. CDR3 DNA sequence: TGTGCCAGCAGTTTATCCCCTTTGGCCCAGTACTTC.

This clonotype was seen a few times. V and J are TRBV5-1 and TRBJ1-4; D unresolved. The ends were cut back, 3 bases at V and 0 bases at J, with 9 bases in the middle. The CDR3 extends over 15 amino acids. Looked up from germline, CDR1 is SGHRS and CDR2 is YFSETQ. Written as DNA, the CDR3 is TGCGCCAGCAGCTCTACGGGAGCAACTAATGAAAAACTGTTTTTT. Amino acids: CASSSTGATNEKLFF. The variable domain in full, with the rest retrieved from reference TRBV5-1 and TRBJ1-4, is KAGVTQTPRYLIKTRGQQVTLSCSPISGHRSVSWYQQTPGQGLQFLFEYFSETQRNKGNFPGRFSGRQFSNSRSEMNVSTLELGDSALYLCASSSTGATNEKLFFGSGTQLSVL.

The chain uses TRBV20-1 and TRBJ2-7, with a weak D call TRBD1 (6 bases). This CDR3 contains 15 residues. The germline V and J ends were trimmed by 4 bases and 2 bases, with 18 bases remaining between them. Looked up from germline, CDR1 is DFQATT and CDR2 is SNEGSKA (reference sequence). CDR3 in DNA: TGCAGTGCTAAGAGCCCCGACAGGTCTGCCTACGAGCAGTACTTC. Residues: CSAKSPDRSAYEQYF.

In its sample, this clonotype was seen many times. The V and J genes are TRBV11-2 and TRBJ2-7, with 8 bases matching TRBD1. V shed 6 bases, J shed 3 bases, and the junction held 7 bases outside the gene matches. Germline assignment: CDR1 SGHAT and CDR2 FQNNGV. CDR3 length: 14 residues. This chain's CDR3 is CASSFRDRNYEQYF. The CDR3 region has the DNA TGTGCCAGCAGTTTTAGGGACAGGAACTACGAGCAGTACTTC.

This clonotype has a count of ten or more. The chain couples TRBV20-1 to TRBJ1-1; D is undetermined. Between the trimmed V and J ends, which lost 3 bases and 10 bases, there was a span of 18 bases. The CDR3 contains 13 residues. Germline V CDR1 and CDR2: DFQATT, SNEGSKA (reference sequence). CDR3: CSASRQIADAAFF. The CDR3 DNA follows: TGCAGTGCTAGTCGGCAGATCGCTGATGCAGCTTTCTTT.

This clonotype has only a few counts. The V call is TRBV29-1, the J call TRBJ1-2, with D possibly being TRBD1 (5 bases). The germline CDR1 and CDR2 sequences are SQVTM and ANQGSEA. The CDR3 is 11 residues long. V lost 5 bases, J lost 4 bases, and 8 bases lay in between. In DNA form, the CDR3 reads TGCAGCGTTATTGGGGCCTATGGCTACACCTTC. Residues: CSVIGAYGYTF. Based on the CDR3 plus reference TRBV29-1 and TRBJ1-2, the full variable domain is SAVISQKPSRDICQRGTSLTIQCQVDSQVTMMFWYRQQPGQSLTLIATANQGSEATYESGFVIDKFPISRPNLTFSTLTVSNMSPEDSSIYLCSVIGAYGYTFGSGTRLTVV.

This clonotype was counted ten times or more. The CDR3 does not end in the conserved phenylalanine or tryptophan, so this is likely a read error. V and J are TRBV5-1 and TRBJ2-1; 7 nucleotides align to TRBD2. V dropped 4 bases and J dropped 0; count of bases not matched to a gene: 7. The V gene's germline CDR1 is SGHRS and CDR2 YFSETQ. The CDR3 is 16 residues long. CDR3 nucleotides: TGCGCCAGCAGCCCCTCCAGCGGGGCCTCCTACAATGAGCAGTTCTCC. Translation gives CASSPSSGASYNEQFS.

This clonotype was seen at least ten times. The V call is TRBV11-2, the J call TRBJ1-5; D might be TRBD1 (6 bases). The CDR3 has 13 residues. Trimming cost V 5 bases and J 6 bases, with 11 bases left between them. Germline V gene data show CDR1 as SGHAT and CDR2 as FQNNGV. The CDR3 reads CASSHTGSQPQHF. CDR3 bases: TGTGCCAGCAGCCATACAGGGTCTCAGCCCCAGCATTTT. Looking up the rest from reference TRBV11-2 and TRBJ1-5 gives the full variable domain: EAGVAQSPRYKIIEKRQSVAFWCNPISGHATLYWYQQILGQGPKLLIQFQNNGVVDDSQLPKDRFSAERLKGVDSTLKIQPAKLEDSAVYLCASSHTGSQPQHFGDGTRLSIL.

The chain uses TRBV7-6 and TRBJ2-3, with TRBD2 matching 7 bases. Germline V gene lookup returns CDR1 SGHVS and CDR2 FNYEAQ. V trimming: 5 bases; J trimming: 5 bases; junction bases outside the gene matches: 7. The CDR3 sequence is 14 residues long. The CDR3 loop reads CASSPGGSRDTQYF. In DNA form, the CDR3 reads TGTGCCAGCAGCCCGGGAGGTAGTAGAGATACGCAGTATTTT.

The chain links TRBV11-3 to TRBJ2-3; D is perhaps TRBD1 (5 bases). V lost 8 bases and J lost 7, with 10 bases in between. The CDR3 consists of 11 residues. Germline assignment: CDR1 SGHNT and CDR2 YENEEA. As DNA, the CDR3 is TGTGCCAGCTCAAAGGGGAATACGCAGTATTTT. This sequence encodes CASSKGNTQYF.

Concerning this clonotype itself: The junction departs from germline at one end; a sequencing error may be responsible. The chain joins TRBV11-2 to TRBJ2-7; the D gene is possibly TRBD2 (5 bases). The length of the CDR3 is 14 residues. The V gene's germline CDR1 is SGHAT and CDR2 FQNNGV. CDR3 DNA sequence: TGTGCCAGCAGCTTAGTCCACGGGGTGGCAAGATACCACTTC. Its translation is CASSLVHGVARYHF.

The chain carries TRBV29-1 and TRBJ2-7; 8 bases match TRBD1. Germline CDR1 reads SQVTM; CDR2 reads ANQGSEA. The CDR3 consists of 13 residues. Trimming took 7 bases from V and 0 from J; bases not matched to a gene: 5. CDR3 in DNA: TGCAGCGCGACAGGGGACATCTCCTACGAGCAGTACTTC. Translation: CSATGDISYEQYF.

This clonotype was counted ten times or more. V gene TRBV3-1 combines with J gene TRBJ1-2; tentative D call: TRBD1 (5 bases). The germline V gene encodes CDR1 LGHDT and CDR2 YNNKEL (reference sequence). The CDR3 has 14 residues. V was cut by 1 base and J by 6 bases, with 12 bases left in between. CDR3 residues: CASSQGVGRDGYTF. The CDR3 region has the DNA TGTGCCAGCAGCCAAGGAGTGGGCAGGGATGGCTACACCTTC.

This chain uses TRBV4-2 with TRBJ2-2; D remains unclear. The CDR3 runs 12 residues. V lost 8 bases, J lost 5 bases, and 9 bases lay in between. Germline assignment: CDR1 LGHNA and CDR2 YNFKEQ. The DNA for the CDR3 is TGTGCCAGCGCCCACCAGACCGGGGAGCTGTTTTTT. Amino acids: CASAHQTGELFF.

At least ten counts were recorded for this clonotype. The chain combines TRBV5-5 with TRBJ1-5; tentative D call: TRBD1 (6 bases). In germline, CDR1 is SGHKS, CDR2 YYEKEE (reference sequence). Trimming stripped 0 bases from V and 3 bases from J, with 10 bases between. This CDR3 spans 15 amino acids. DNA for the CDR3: TGTGCCAGCAGCTTGGTTACAGGGCCCAATCAGCCCCAGCATTTT. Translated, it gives CASSLVTGPNQPQHF.

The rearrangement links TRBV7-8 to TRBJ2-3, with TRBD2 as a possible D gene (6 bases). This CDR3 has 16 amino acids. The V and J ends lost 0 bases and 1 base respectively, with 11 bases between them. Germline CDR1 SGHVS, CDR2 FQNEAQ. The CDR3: CASSLAGGRGTDTQYF. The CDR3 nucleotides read TGTGCCAGCAGCTTAGCCGGGGGTCGCGGCACAGATACGCAGTATTTT.